This entry concerns a single T cell receptor (beta chain). Its cognate antigen is unknown. The germline V and J ends were trimmed by 8 bases and 4 bases, with 6 bases remaining between them. CDR1 and CDR2 from the germline V gene are SGHTA and FQGNSA. The CDR3 contains 11 residues. Barcoded TCR alpha and TCR beta cDNA libraries with UMIs came from 5'RACE using constant-segment primers. TCRdb processed the 5' RACE reads anew with MiXCR; each CDR3 protein has one entry. This table holds approximately 260,000 distinct CDR3 sequences, 15% to 20% found once. The data belong to a study of T-cell memory formation after mild COVID-19. Study results and limitations: The main location of contracting CD4+ clones was CM and EM, and that of contracting CD8+ clones was EMRA.

Material: PBMCs or a T cell subset sorted from them (not recorded which). The rearrangement links TRBV7-2 to TRBJ2-1; D perhaps matches TRBD2 (6 bases). The source is a young man who had mild COVID-19 (a few samples of this study predate the infection). Cell type and time point are not known. As DNA, the CDR3 is TGTGCCAGCGCGGGGTACAATGAGCAGTTCTTC. Protein product: CASAGYNEQFF.